This paragraph covers one TCR beta chain sequence. This sample was taken from a study of Ad26.COV2.S vaccination and SARS-CoV-2 variants. The overall study: Into the muscle, Ad26.COV2.S was dosed once or twice, 56 days apart.

Treatment indicated: 19 received Ad26.COV2.S at low or high dose, single or two shots; 5 received placebo; per-sample allocation not given. At day 63 after the first vaccine or placebo injection, samples were drawn. TCRdb's copy holds only in-frame clones and misses some; the assay was immunoSEQ multiplex PCR. The sample yields 380,000 or so clones, 80% to 90% seen once. CDR3 length: 17 amino acids. The sequencing here drew on peripheral blood, taken in a trial of Ad26.COV2.S vaccine versus placebo. This receptor was taken from a person between 18 and 60 years old who received the Ad26.COV2.S COVID-19 vaccine or a placebo. The chain has TRBV21-1 and TRBJ1-1; the table's D call, TRBD1, has no DNA check behind it. TRBV21-1 is noted as a pseudogene. CDR3 nucleotide sequence: TGTGCCAGTCAGGGGCTTGGACAGACTATCCCGAACACTGAAGCTTTCTTT. Encoded protein: CASQGLGQTIPNTEAFF.